These 15 T cell receptor beta chains were all obtained from the same sample, sequenced in a study of T cell responses to AZD1222 COVID-19 vaccine. Libraries were prepared by immunoSEQ multiplex PCR; TCRdb keeps only in-frame clonotypes and omits some of them. The table lists under 150,000 clones, about 92% of them singletons. Here the sequenced sample was peripheral blood, taken 28 days after the second AZD1222 dose. The receptors here all came from an adult who received the AZD1222 COVID-19 vaccine.

The rearrangement joins TRBV5-1 to TRBJ2-1; 16 bases fit TRBD2. This CDR3 spans 17 amino acids. From germline, CDR1 is SGHRS and CDR2 YFSETQ. V gave up 2 bases and J gave up 6 bases; unmatched junction bases: 5. The CDR3 sequence is CASSFGTSGRALNEQFF. The CDR3, as DNA: TGCGCCAGCAGCTTCGGGACTAGCGGGAGGGCCCTCAATGAGCAGTTCTTC.

The J gene is TRBJ2-7, the V gene TRBV5-4; 10 nucleotides agree with TRBD2. From germline, CDR1 is SGHNT and CDR2 YYREEE (reference sequence). The V gene end was trimmed by 3 bases and the J gene end by 2 bases; junction bases not matched to a gene: 8. This CDR3 region has 16 residues. The DNA of the CDR3 is TGTGCCAGCAGCTCAGGACTAGCGGAAAACCCCTACGAGCAGTACTTC. Its translation: CASSSGLAENPYEQYF.

V gene TRBV27 combines with J gene TRBJ2-3; no firm D call. Germline assignment: CDR1 MNHEY and CDR2 SMNVEV (reference sequence). The CDR3 contains 13 residues. V dropped 5 bases and J dropped 0 bases, with 6 bases sitting between them. The CDR3: CASSHDSTDTQYF. The CDR3, as DNA: TGTGCCAGCAGTCATGACAGCACAGATACGCAGTATTTT.

J is TRBJ2-1 and V is TRBV1; TRBD2 is the table's D call and was not checked against the DNA. TRBV1 is a pseudogene locus. The CDR3 extends over 17 amino acids. The CDR3 loop reads CTSSTMGLAGPYNEQFF. The CDR3 DNA reads as TGCACCAGCAGCACAATGGGACTAGCGGGCCCCTACAATGAGCAGTTCTTC.

The chain joins TRBV28 to TRBJ1-4; maybe TRBD1 (6 bases). The ends were cut back, 4 bases at V and 7 bases at J, with 16 bases in the middle. The CDR3 is 15 residues long. Looked up from germline, CDR1 is MDHEN and CDR2 is SYDVKM. DNA for the CDR3: TGTGCCAGCAGTTCAGGGGCCGTGGGCCCTGAAAAACTGTTTTTT. Translated: CASSSGAVGPEKLFF.

The rearrangement joins TRBV28 to TRBJ1-3; 7 bases align to TRBD1. Trimming removed 5 bases from V and 5 bases from J; junction bases left unmatched: 9. CDR3 length equals 15 residues. CDR1 and CDR2 from the germline V gene are MDHEN and SYDVKM. CDR3 DNA sequence: TGTGCCAGCAGTATCCCGGGACAGCCTAGAAACACCATATATTTT. This sequence encodes CASSIPGQPRNTIYF.

The chain is built from TRBV6-5 and TRBJ2-7; D is possibly TRBD1 or TRBD2 (5 bases each). The V and J ends lost 4 bases and 7 bases respectively, with 17 bases between them. The CDR3 contains 14 residues. The V gene's germline CDR1 is MNHEY and CDR2 SVGAGI. CDR3 loop: CASSSSGTFFEQYF. The CDR3 nucleotides are TGTGCCAGCAGTTCTTCCGGGACCTTCTTTGAGCAGTACTTC.

V usage is TRBV6-2 or TRBV6-3 and J usage is TRBJ2-1, with 8 bases identical to TRBD2. Germline V gives CDR1 MNHEY, CDR2 SVGEGT. This CDR3 is built from 15 residues. V lost 2 bases and J lost 8; bases outside the gene matches: 8. CDR3 coding DNA: TGTGCCAGCAGTTACAGGGGGACTAGTATCTATGAGCAGTTCTTC. Translating it yields CASSYRGTSIYEQFF.

This clone has at least ten counts. This sequence joins TRBV2 and TRBJ2-7, with D maybe TRBD2 (5 bases). The V gene's germline CDR1 is SNHLY and CDR2 FYNNEI. The ends were cut back, 6 bases at V and 7 bases at J, with 16 bases in the middle. The CDR3 loop spans 13 amino acids. The CDR3 region has the DNA TGTGCCAGCAGCGGCCTGCTATCGGGGGAGCAGTACTTC. Its protein is CASSGLLSGEQYF.

The chain links TRBV12-5 to TRBJ1-1; D possibly corresponds to TRBD1 (5 bases). The CDR3 spans 13 residues. V was clipped by 0 bases and J by 5 bases, with 7 bases between them. Germline lookup yields CDR1 LGHNT and CDR2 FRNRAP. This chain's CDR3 is CASGLVQGTEAFF. CDR3 nucleotide sequence: TGTGCTAGTGGTTTGGTGCAGGGAACTGAAGCTTTCTTT.

The V and J genes are TRBV11-2 and TRBJ2-1; TRBD2 matches 11 bases. This CDR3 is 16 amino acids long. Germline V gives CDR1 SGHAT, CDR2 FQNNGV. V gave up 3 bases and J gave up 9 bases; unmatched junction bases: 10. This CDR3 is CASSFLAGGTTPEQFF. The DNA for the CDR3 is TGTGCCAGCAGCTTTCTAGCGGGAGGCACCACTCCTGAGCAGTTCTTC. Full variable domain (missing parts from reference TRBV11-2 and TRBJ2-1): EAGVAQSPRYKIIEKRQSVAFWCNPISGHATLYWYQQILGQGPKLLIQFQNNGVVDDSQLPKDRFSAERLKGVDSTLKIQPAKLEDSAVYLCASSFLAGGTTPEQFFGPGTRLTVL.

The V gene is TRBV7-2, the J gene TRBJ1-3; the D gene is possibly TRBD1 (5 bases). The germline V gene encodes CDR1 SGHTA and CDR2 FQGNSA. The CDR3 is 14 amino acids. Trimming stripped 3 bases from V and 11 bases from J, with 17 bases between. CDR3 nucleotide sequence: TGTGCCAGCAGCTTCTGGGACGGAGGTGATTCCATATATTTT. Its protein is CASSFWDGGDSIYF.

The chain is built from TRBV29-1 and TRBJ1-2; no reliable D call. CDR1 SQVTM and CDR2 ANQGSEA come from the germline V gene. The ends were cut back, 4 bases at V and 3 bases at J, with 15 bases in the middle. This CDR3 is 14 amino acids long. The CDR3 is CSVVSQPVDYGYTF. The DNA for the CDR3 is TGCAGCGTTGTCTCACAGCCCGTTGACTATGGCTACACCTTC.

This chain connects TRBV3-1 (or the pseudogene TRBV3-2) to TRBJ1-1, with a possible D match to TRBD1 (5 bases). Trimming took 1 base from V and 6 from J, leaving 9 bases between them. This CDR3 is 13 amino acids long. The V gene's germline CDR1 is LGHDT and CDR2 YNNKEL (reference sequence). CDR3 region: CASSQARGAEAFF. DNA for the CDR3: TGTGCCAGCAGCCAAGCCCGGGGGGCTGAAGCTTTCTTT.

V is TRBV28 and J is TRBJ2-6; maybe TRBD2 (5 bases). The CDR3 is 15 amino acids. Germline V gives CDR1 MDHEN, CDR2 SYDVKM. Trimming took 6 bases from V and 0 from J, leaving 9 bases between them. The chain's CDR3 is CASRGEGSGANVLTF. Written as DNA, the CDR3 is TGTGCCAGCAGGGGAGAGGGCTCTGGGGCCAACGTCCTGACTTTC.